The 32 T cell receptor beta chains given below trace back to one sample, sequenced in a study of blood T cell repertoires in COVID-19 (dated by TCRdb to the early 2020s). Receptors were amplified or captured by the immunoSEQ multiplex PCR assay. Sourced from immuneACCESS, this table was stored by TCRdb with only in-frame sequences that have V and J called. A share of the clones is absent; for the studies checked, an unresolved V gene accounts for under half, and the remainder has no known explanation. The sample records about 100,000 clones, roughly four fifths of which are singletons. The ten largest clones represent more than 4.5% of the sample. The sample consisted of peripheral blood. These receptors were collected from a man aged 55 to 70 with acute or convalescent COVID-19.

The chain has TRBV9 and TRBJ1-3, with D tentatively TRBD1 (6 bases). The ends were cut back, 2 bases at V and 2 bases at J, with 8 bases in the middle. CDR1 is SGDLS and CDR2 is YYNGEE in the germline V gene. The CDR3 sequence is 14 residues long. CDR3 nucleotides: TGTGCCAGCAGCGTCGGGACACCTGGAAACACCATATATTTT. Translating it yields CASSVGTPGNTIYF.

The J gene is TRBJ1-1, the V gene TRBV25-1; TRBD1 is a possible D gene (5 bases). The germline V gene encodes CDR1 MGHDK and CDR2 SYGVNS. The CDR3 contains 15 residues. V lost 4 bases and J 6 bases, leaving 18 bases between the germline ends. CDR3 sequence: CASSVGRAALAEAFF. The CDR3 bases are TGTGCCAGCAGTGTCGGCAGGGCGGCATTAGCTGAAGCTTTCTTT.

The chain links TRBV2 to TRBJ1-5, with D unresolved. Between the trimmed V and J ends, which lost 8 bases and 4 bases, there was a span of 12 bases. From germline, CDR1 is SNHLY and CDR2 FYNNEI. The CDR3 runs 13 residues. The CDR3 DNA sequence: TGTGCCAGCTGCCGGGAAGGGAATCAGCCCCAGCATTTT. Amino acids: CASCREGNQPQHF.

The gene calls are TRBV14 and TRBJ1-2; a weak D match, TRBD1 (6 bases). This CDR3 spans 16 amino acids. Germline V gene lookup returns CDR1 SGHDN and CDR2 FVKESK. The germline V and J ends were trimmed by 3 bases and 5 bases, with 19 bases remaining between them. The CDR3, as DNA: TGTGCCAGCAGCCAGGCCGTCGGGGGGGGACATTATGGCTACACCTTC. This codes for CASSQAVGGGHYGYTF.

This sequence joins TRBV5-1 and TRBJ2-1; 12 bases fit TRBD1. The J segment lost 8 bases and the V segment lost 3 bases, leaving 6 bases of the junction unmatched. The CDR3 totals 15 residues. Germline V gene sequence: CDR1 SGHRS, CDR2 YFSETQ. The chain's CDR3 is CASSSSGQGAYEQFF. The CDR3 DNA sequence: TGCGCCAGCAGCTCCTCGGGACAGGGGGCCTATGAGCAGTTCTTC.

The genes are TRBV19 and TRBJ2-2, with 9 bases identical to TRBD1. CDR1 and CDR2 (germline): LNHDA, SQIVND (reference sequence). V lost 6 bases to trimming and J lost 5 bases; unmatched junction nucleotides: 4. The CDR3 loop spans 14 amino acids. The DNA of the CDR3 is TGTGCCAGTAGGGACAGGGGTTCGACCGGGGAGCTGTTTTTT. Its translation is CASRDRGSTGELFF.

This clone was picked up a small number of times. V usage is TRBV2 and J usage is TRBJ1-5, with TRBD1 as a possible D gene (5 bases). V was shortened by 2 bases and J by 6 bases, with 14 bases between the two germline ends. Germline CDR1 reads SNHLY; CDR2 reads FYNNEI. This CDR3 has 15 amino acids. The CDR3 bases are TGTGCCAGCAGTGAAAATTGGGGGGGAGCTCAGCCCCAGCATTTT. This encodes CASSENWGGAQPQHF.

This sequence joins TRBV29-1 and TRBJ2-3; 9 nucleotides align to TRBD1. The germline V gene has CDR1 SQVTM and CDR2 ANQGSEA. This CDR3 region has 18 residues. V lost 0 bases, J lost 3 bases, and 13 bases stayed unmatched. The chain's CDR3 is CSVEDRGVTGGNTDTQYF. The CDR3 DNA is TGCAGCGTTGAAGATCGGGGGGTCACAGGGGGCAATACAGATACGCAGTATTTT.

The chain carries TRBV10-3 and TRBJ2-5, with 15 bases that match TRBD2. The CDR3 extends over 13 amino acids. Trimming cost V 10 bases and J 6 bases; bases outside gene matches: 3. Per the germline V gene, CDR1 is ENHRY and CDR2 is SYGVKD. CDR3 region: CATGLAGGQTQYF. Written as DNA, the CDR3 is TGTGCCACCGGACTAGCGGGAGGGCAGACCCAGTACTTC.

The V gene is TRBV7-3, the J gene TRBJ2-1; 7 bases map to TRBD2. This CDR3 spans 15 amino acids. CDR1 and CDR2 (germline): SGHTA, FQGTGA. The J segment lost 15 bases and the V segment lost 5 bases, leaving 19 bases of the junction unmatched. CDR3 residues: CASSLSPAGPAPPFF. CDR3 sequence (DNA): TGTGCCAGCAGCCTTAGCCCAGCGGGACCCGCTCCCCCGTTCTTC.

The chain links TRBV6-2 or TRBV6-3 to TRBJ1-2; 8 bases align to TRBD1. This CDR3 is built from 13 residues. With V trimmed by 5 bases and J by 6 bases, 5 bases remained unmatched. CDR1 MNHEY and CDR2 SVGEGT come from the germline V gene. The CDR3 region is CASSRRQGHGYTF. The CDR3 bases are TGTGCCAGCAGTCGCCGACAGGGGCATGGCTACACCTTC.

The V gene is TRBV25-1, the J gene TRBJ2-5; TRBD1 might be the D (7 bases). CDR1 is MGHDK and CDR2 is SYGVNS in the germline V gene. The CDR3 length is 17 residues. Trimming shortened V by 2 bases and J by 6 bases, and 22 bases separated the two germline ends. CDR3 loop: CASSEVGGGAGTKTQYF. The DNA of the CDR3 is TGTGCCAGCAGTGAAGTAGGAGGGGGCGCCGGGACGAAGACCCAGTACTTC.

This sequence joins TRBV28 and TRBJ2-6; the D gene is possibly TRBD1 (6 bases). This CDR3 is 15 amino acids long. CDR1 and CDR2 from the germline V gene are MDHEN and SYDVKM. The ends were cut back, 7 bases at V and 0 bases at J, with 10 bases in the middle. DNA for the CDR3: TGTGCCAGCATCCCCAGGGGCTCTGGGGCCAACGTCCTGACTTTC. Its protein is CASIPRGSGANVLTF.

This chain uses TRBV12-3 or TRBV12-4 with TRBJ1-5, with no clear D. Trimming cost V 3 bases and J 7 bases, with 10 bases left between them. This CDR3 has 13 residues. The CDR3 nucleotides are TGTGCCAGCAGTTTCGGTCTAGGACAGCCCCAGCATTTT. Its protein product is CASSFGLGQPQHF.

V usage is TRBV2 and J usage is TRBJ1-6, with TRBD1 matching 8 bases. The CDR3 contains 15 residues. The V and J ends lost 1 base and 7 bases, in that order; junction bases with no gene match: 3. The germline gives CDR1 SNHLY, CDR2 FYNNEI. CDR3 sequence: CASSEEQGGNSPLHF. The CDR3 DNA sequence: TGTGCCAGCAGTGAAGAACAGGGGGGGAATTCACCCCTCCACTTT.

This clone has just a few counts. The V gene is TRBV6-5, the J gene TRBJ2-7; D unresolved. CDR3 size: 15 residues. V lost 0 bases and J 5 bases, leaving 14 bases between the germline ends. From germline, CDR1 is MNHEY and CDR2 SVGAGI. CDR3: CASSYSIRGKNEQYF. CDR3 sequence (DNA): TGTGCCAGCAGTTACTCGATACGAGGAAAGAACGAGCAGTACTTC.

In this sample, this clone turned up a few times. This chain uses TRBV28 with TRBJ1-3; D may be TRBD1 (6 bases). Germline values: CDR1 MDHEN, CDR2 SYDVKM. Trimming left V 6 bases short and J 4 bases short, with 13 bases between. The CDR3 contains 14 residues. CDR3 amino acids: CASRTETGGNTIYF. For the CDR3, the DNA is TGTGCCAGCAGAACCGAGACAGGAGGAAACACCATATATTTT. The full variable domain, in which reference TRBV28 and TRBJ1-3 provide the parts outside the CDR3, is DVKVTQSSRYLVKRTGEKVFLECVQDMDHENMFWYRQDPGLGLRLIYFSYDVKMKEKGDIPEGYSVSREKKERFSLILESASTNQTSMYLCASRTETGGNTIYFGEGSWLTVV.

This clone was detected a few times. The V call is TRBV29-1, the J call TRBJ2-3; D gene uncertain. This CDR3 has 12 residues. Germline V gives CDR1 SQVTM, CDR2 ANQGSEA. With 6 bases removed from V and 5 bases from J, the gap between germline ends came to 12 bases. In DNA, the CDR3 is TGCAGCGTGACAAGTACCGGAGATACGCAGTATTTT. This gives the protein CSVTSTGDTQYF.

V is TRBV28 and J is TRBJ1-5, with TRBD1 matching over 8 bases. The germline gives CDR1 MDHEN, CDR2 SYDVKM. J gave up 0 bases and V 4 bases, and 8 bases lay outside the gene matches. The CDR3 is 17 amino acids. In DNA, the CDR3 is TGTGCCAGCAGTTCCCCGGGACAGGCCTATAGCAATCAGCCCCAGCATTTT. Its translation: CASSSPGQAYSNQPQHF.

The sample holds one count of this clone. This rearrangement joins TRBV5-1 to TRBJ2-5; D ambiguous. The V gene's germline CDR1 is SGHRS and CDR2 YFSETQ. Trimming left V 0 bases short and J 1 base short, with 7 bases between. The CDR3 loop spans 14 amino acids. CDR3: CASSLGVSQETQYF. The CDR3 DNA reads as TGCGCCAGCAGCTTGGGAGTTTCCCAAGAGACCCAGTACTTC.

This chain uses TRBV7-2 with TRBJ2-1; 7 bases are a match to TRBD2. Trimming cost V 1 base and J 2 bases; bases outside gene matches: 2. Germline loops: CDR1 SGHTA, CDR2 FQGNSA. CDR3 length: 15 amino acids. CDR3 in amino acids: CASSLGREAYNEQFF. CDR3 nucleotides: TGTGCCAGCAGCTTAGGACGGGAGGCCTACAATGAGCAGTTCTTC.

The chain joins TRBV7-9 to TRBJ2-7; 9 bases align to TRBD2. V was pared by 1 base and J by 2 bases, with 0 bases of the junction left unmatched. CDR1 is SEHNR and CDR2 is FQNEAQ in the germline V gene (reference sequence). The CDR3 has 14 residues. This CDR3 reads CASSLGGRAYEQYF. The CDR3 DNA reads as TGTGCCAGCAGCTTAGGCGGGAGGGCCTACGAGCAGTACTTC. The complete variable domain, with remaining parts taken from reference TRBV7-9 and TRBJ2-7, reads DTGVSQNPRHKITKRGQNVTFRCDPISEHNRLYWYRQTLGQGPEFLTYFQNEAQLEKSRLLSDRFSAERPKGSFSTLEIQRTEQGDSAMYLCASSLGGRAYEQYFGPGTRLTVT.

The chain is built from TRBV5-8 and TRBJ2-7, with TRBD1 matching over 9 bases. This CDR3 comprises 14 residues. Losses at the gene ends were 5 bases for V and 3 bases for J; bases not matched to a gene: 6. Germline V lookup: CDR1 SGHTS, CDR2 YDEGEE. The CDR3 loop reads CASRPGQGNYEQYF. CDR3 sequence (DNA): TGTGCCAGCAGACCGGGACAGGGCAACTACGAGCAGTACTTC.

CDR3 protein: CAISGRDAIGTQYF. The CDR3 nucleotides read TGTGCCATCAGTGGGCGGGACGCAATAGGGACGCAGTATTTT. The chain links TRBV10-3 to TRBJ2-3, with a tentative D call TRBD2 (6 bases). Germline assignment: CDR1 ENHRY and CDR2 SYGVKD. The CDR3 is 14 amino acids. V was pared by 4 bases and J by 9 bases, with 17 bases between.

This chain links TRBV5-1 with TRBJ2-5; TRBD2 matches at 9 bases. CDR3 length: 14 residues. V dropped 4 bases and J dropped 5; count of bases not matched to a gene: 6. Germline V lookup: CDR1 SGHRS, CDR2 YFSETQ. The CDR3 sequence is CASSISGRSETQYF. As DNA, the CDR3 is TGCGCCAGCAGCATAAGCGGGAGGAGCGAGACCCAGTACTTC.

The rearrangement uses TRBV13 and TRBJ2-1; 7 bases align to TRBD1. V was pared by 7 bases and J by 1 base, with 13 bases of the junction left unmatched. CDR1 and CDR2 (germline): PRHDT, FYEKMQ (reference sequence). This CDR3 is 17 amino acids long. For the CDR3, the DNA is TGTGCCAGCACCTCCCACGCCGGGACAGATTCCTACAATGAGCAGTTCTTC. This codes for CASTSHAGTDSYNEQFF.

The genes are TRBV11-3 and TRBJ1-1, with a weak D call TRBD1 (6 bases). V lost 10 bases and J lost 0, with 18 bases in between. CDR3 length equals 15 residues. Germline values: CDR1 SGHNT, CDR2 YENEEA. DNA for the CDR3: TGTGCCATCGGGGTAGGGGGACATATGAACACTGAAGCTTTCTTT. It translates to CAIGVGGHMNTEAFF.

The J gene is TRBJ1-5, the V gene TRBV15; D is perhaps TRBD1 (5 bases). Trimming pared 1 base from V and 7 bases from J, leaving 14 bases between. This CDR3 is built from 15 residues. The V gene's germline CDR1 is LNHNV and CDR2 YYDKDF (reference sequence). The chain's CDR3 is CATSRVAGIGQPQHF. The CDR3 nucleotides are TGTGCCACCAGCAGAGTGGCAGGGATAGGCCAGCCCCAGCATTTT.

CDR3 region: CASSWGLAGTYEQYF. The CDR3 nucleotides are TGTGCCAGCAGTTGGGGACTAGCGGGAACCTACGAGCAGTACTTC. The V gene is TRBV27, the J gene TRBJ2-7; 13 bases agree with TRBD2. Germline V gene lookup returns CDR1 MNHEY and CDR2 SMNVEV (reference sequence). V shed 4 bases, J shed 2 bases, and the junction held 2 bases outside the gene matches. This CDR3 has 15 residues.

CDR3 amino acids: CASSLVEGNQPQHF. Written as DNA, the CDR3 is TGTGCCAGCAGCTTAGTTGAGGGAAATCAGCCCCAGCATTTT. This chain uses TRBV7-6 with TRBJ1-5, with D unclear. V dropped 1 base and J dropped 4 bases, with 8 bases sitting between them. The germline gives CDR1 SGHVS, CDR2 FNYEAQ. The CDR3 has 14 amino acids.

This chain connects TRBV3-1 (or the pseudogene TRBV3-2) to TRBJ2-2; TRBD1 is a possible D gene (5 bases). CDR1 is LGHDT and CDR2 is YNNKEL in the germline V gene (reference sequence). Trimming cost V 1 base and J 4 bases, with 7 bases left between them. The CDR3 totals 14 residues. The CDR3 bases are TGTGCCAGCAGCCAAGGACAGATCACCGGGGAGCTGTTTTTT. Its translation: CASSQGQITGELFF.

The chain couples TRBV19 to TRBJ2-4; maybe TRBD2 (6 bases). Germline V gene sequence: CDR1 LNHDA, CDR2 SQIVND (reference sequence). V was cut by 1 base and J by 5 bases, with 6 bases left in between. CDR3 length: 13 residues. This chain's CDR3 is CASSIGGENIQYF. CDR3 in DNA: TGTGCCAGTAGTATAGGCGGGGAAAACATTCAGTACTTC.